This is a list of T cell receptor beta chains from one sample in a study of T cells after yellow fever vaccination. TCRdb independently ran MiXCR on the 5' RACE reads; one entry per CDR3 protein. The sample carries just over 300,000 distinct CDR3 sequences, 3.6% recorded once. Sequences were derived from PBMCs, sampled on the day of the yellow fever booster vaccination. These receptors were taken from a man aged 18 to 30 who received the YFV17D yellow fever vaccine. CDR3s include the opening cysteine and the closing phenylalanine or tryptophan. Each record gives: clone size, V gene, D gene, J gene, CDR3 DNA, CDR3 protein. D genes are given only for firm matches. The listing skips clone size in some rows; elsewhere it reads once, few, many or a size class.

clone size: many; V gene: TRBV7-2; D gene: -; J gene: TRBJ2-1; CDR3 DNA: TGTGCCAGCAGCTTGGGTTTATACAGGAACCGGCTCGGGGACAATGAGCAGTTCTTC; CDR3 protein: CASSLGLYRNRLGDNEQFF
clone size: -; V gene: TRBV4-3; D gene: TRBD1; J gene: TRBJ1-2; CDR3 DNA: TGCGCCAGCAGCCAAGATAGCCGGGACAGGGGGCTGCACGGCTACACCTTC; CDR3 protein: CASSQDSRDRGLHGYTF
clone size: few; V gene: TRBV6-5; D gene: -; J gene: TRBJ1-1; CDR3 DNA: TGTGCCAGCAGTTATGTGGGGATACGAGGAGCTTTCTTT; CDR3 protein: CASSYVGIRGAFF
clone size: -; V gene: TRBV24-1; D gene: -; J gene: TRBJ2-5; CDR3 DNA: TGTGCCACCAGTGACCCCAACCAGGAGACCCAGTACTTC; CDR3 protein: CATSDPNQETQYF
clone size: many; V gene: TRBV18; D gene: TRBD1; J gene: TRBJ2-3; CDR3 DNA: TGTGCCAGCTCACCGAGCATCGACAGGGGGGCAGATACGCAGTATTTT; CDR3 protein: CASSPSIDRGADTQYF
clone size: many; V gene: TRBV19; D gene: TRBD2; J gene: TRBJ2-5; CDR3 DNA: TGTGCCAGTAAACCTCGGGGGGGCCCAGAGACCCAGTACTTC; CDR3 protein: CASKPRGGPETQYF
clone size: many; V gene: TRBV11-2; D gene: -; J gene: TRBJ1-1; CDR3 DNA: TGTGCCAGCAGCTTAGCACGGTCCGGCACTGAAGCTTTCTTT; CDR3 protein: CASSLARSGTEAFF
clone size: -; V gene: TRBV6-5; D gene: -; J gene: TRBJ1-2; CDR3 DNA: TGTGCCAGCAGTTACCTTAAAAACGGCTTAGGAGGCTACACCTTC; CDR3 protein: CASSYLKNGLGGYTF
clone size: many; V gene: TRBV15; D gene: -; J gene: TRBJ2-3; CDR3 DNA: TGTGCCACCAGCAGAGATCAGGATACGCAGTATTTT; CDR3 protein: CATSRDQDTQYF
clone size: many; V gene: TRBV5-6; D gene: -; J gene: TRBJ2-3; CDR3 DNA: TGTGCCAGCAGCTTGAGGTCGGGCCTGAGCACAGATACGCAGTATTTT; CDR3 protein: CASSLRSGLSTDTQYF
clone size: many; V gene: TRBV14; D gene: TRBD2; J gene: TRBJ2-1; CDR3 DNA: TGTGCCAGCAGCCAAGGACCCCGGGAACTAGCGGAGTACAATGAGCAGTTCTTC; CDR3 protein: CASSQGPRELAEYNEQFF
clone size: -; V gene: TRBV20-1; D gene: -; J gene: TRBJ1-3; CDR3 DNA: TGCAGTGCTACTCTGGACGCTCGTGGAAACACCATATATTTT; CDR3 protein: CSATLDARGNTIYF
clone size: many; V gene: TRBV6-2/TRBV6-3; D gene: -; J gene: TRBJ1-5; CDR3 DNA: TGTGCCAGCAGTCCCAACCCTGGGCCCCAGCATTTT; CDR3 protein: CASSPNPGPQHF
clone size: few; V gene: TRBV19; D gene: TRBD1; J gene: TRBJ1-1; CDR3 DNA: TGTGCCACCAATCATCAGGGGGGGTTCACTGAAGCTTTCTTT; CDR3 protein: CATNHQGGFTEAFF
clone size: -; V gene: TRBV10-3; D gene: -; J gene: TRBJ1-1; CDR3 DNA: TGTGCCATCAGTGATAAAGGGGAAGGGACTGAAGCTTTCTTT; CDR3 protein: CAISDKGEGTEAFF
clone size: -; V gene: TRBV7-9; D gene: -; J gene: TRBJ1-5; CDR3 DNA: TGTGCCAGCAGCCGATCCCCACCCGGGCCCCAGCATTTT; CDR3 protein: CASSRSPPGPQHF
clone size: many; V gene: TRBV5-5; D gene: -; J gene: TRBJ2-5; CDR3 DNA: TGTGCCAGCAGCTTGTGGGACAAGACCCAGTACTTC; CDR3 protein: CASSLWDKTQYF
clone size: -; V gene: TRBV13; D gene: TRBD1; J gene: TRBJ2-1; CDR3 DNA: TGTGCCAGCCGGGGACAGGGTCCTGGTGAGCAGTTCTTC; CDR3 protein: CASRGQGPGEQFF
clone size: many; V gene: TRBV5-5; D gene: -; J gene: TRBJ2-5; CDR3 DNA: TGTGCCAGCAGCTTGGGGGCGTACCAAGAGACCCAGTACTTC; CDR3 protein: CASSLGAYQETQYF
clone size: many; V gene: TRBV6-5; D gene: -; J gene: TRBJ2-5; CDR3 DNA: TGTGCCAGCAGCCTTGCAGGGATTGAGACCCAGTACTTC; CDR3 protein: CASSLAGIETQYF
clone size: few; V gene: TRBV12-3/TRBV12-4; D gene: -; J gene: TRBJ2-1; CDR3 DNA: TGTGCCAGCAGTTTAGAGGTATTTAGCGAGCAGTTCTTC; CDR3 protein: CASSLEVFSEQFF
clone size: few; V gene: TRBV5-1; D gene: TRBD2; J gene: TRBJ2-3; CDR3 DNA: TGCGCCAGCAGCCGATCGGGTCTTAGGGGACTAGCGGGCACAGATACGCAGTATTTT; CDR3 protein: CASSRSGLRGLAGTDTQYF
clone size: few; V gene: TRBV27; D gene: TRBD1; J gene: TRBJ2-7; CDR3 DNA: TGTGCCAGCAGTTTACGGACAGGGTACGAGCAGTACTTC; CDR3 protein: CASSLRTGYEQYF
clone size: -; V gene: TRBV25-1; D gene: -; J gene: TRBJ2-6; CDR3 DNA: TGTGCCAGCAGTATGACAGGAGCCAACGTCCTGACTTTC; CDR3 protein: CASSMTGANVLTF
clone size: few; V gene: TRBV9; D gene: TRBD2; J gene: TRBJ2-3; CDR3 DNA: TGTGCCAGCAGCGTAGGGGTCGGGGGGGCCTCTACGCAGTATTTT; CDR3 protein: CASSVGVGGASTQYF
clone size: few; V gene: TRBV5-1; D gene: -; J gene: TRBJ1-6; CDR3 DNA: TGCGCCAGCCCGGAGGCGTCTCGGAATTCACCCCTCCACTTT; CDR3 protein: CASPEASRNSPLHF
clone size: many; V gene: TRBV29-1; D gene: TRBD1; J gene: TRBJ2-2; CDR3 DNA: TGCAGCGCAGCAGCTGAGGGGGCGGACACCGGGGAGCTGTTTTTT; CDR3 protein: CSAAAEGADTGELFF
clone size: many; V gene: TRBV3-1; D gene: TRBD2; J gene: TRBJ2-1; CDR3 DNA: TGTGCCAGCAGCCAAGAATCACGGGGGGGTGACGATGAGCAGTTCTTC; CDR3 protein: CASSQESRGGDDEQFF
clone size: few; V gene: TRBV18; D gene: -; J gene: TRBJ1-5; CDR3 DNA: TGTGCCAGCTCACAAACAGGTCCCAATCAGCCCCAGCATTTT; CDR3 protein: CASSQTGPNQPQHF
clone size: many; V gene: TRBV5-1; D gene: TRBD1; J gene: TRBJ1-4; CDR3 DNA: TGCGCCAGCAGCTTTGGGGACAGGGGAAATGAAAAACTGTTTTTT; CDR3 protein: CASSFGDRGNEKLFF
clone size: many; V gene: TRBV10-3; D gene: TRBD1; J gene: TRBJ2-5; CDR3 DNA: TGTGCCATCAGTGGTGGGACAGGGTGGGAGACCCAGTACTTC; CDR3 protein: CAISGGTGWETQYF
clone size: few; V gene: TRBV12-3/TRBV12-4; D gene: TRBD2; J gene: TRBJ2-7; CDR3 DNA: TGTGCCAGCAGTGCTGCGGGGGGCGACGAGCAGTACTTC; CDR3 protein: CASSAAGGDEQYF
clone size: -; V gene: TRBV3-1; D gene: TRBD1; J gene: TRBJ2-1; CDR3 DNA: TGTGCCAGCAGCCCCCGACAGGGGATTTACAATGAGCAGTTCTTC; CDR3 protein: CASSPRQGIYNEQFF
clone size: many; V gene: TRBV4-2; D gene: -; J gene: TRBJ1-1; CDR3 DNA: TGTGCCAGCAGCCGCTTTCGCGGGCGGGGGGAAGGCACTGAAGCTTTCTTT; CDR3 protein: CASSRFRGRGEGTEAFF
clone size: many; V gene: TRBV7-2; D gene: -; J gene: TRBJ1-5; CDR3 DNA: TGTGCCAGCAGCCACGCCGGGTCAGATCAGCCCCAGCATTTT; CDR3 protein: CASSHAGSDQPQHF
clone size: many; V gene: TRBV4-3; D gene: -; J gene: TRBJ2-7; CDR3 DNA: TGCGCCAGCAGCCCCTATGACGCCCCCAATCGAGAGCAGTACTTC; CDR3 protein: CASSPYDAPNREQYF
clone size: many; V gene: TRBV6-4; D gene: TRBD2; J gene: TRBJ2-1; CDR3 DNA: TGTGCCAGCAGTATCGGGACTAGCGCTTACAATGAGCAGTTCTTC; CDR3 protein: CASSIGTSAYNEQFF
clone size: few; V gene: TRBV6-2/TRBV6-3; D gene: -; J gene: TRBJ2-1; CDR3 DNA: TGTGCCAGCAGTTACGAGGCAGGGTTGAGCAATGAGCAGTTCTTC; CDR3 protein: CASSYEAGLSNEQFF
clone size: few; V gene: TRBV7-2; D gene: -; J gene: TRBJ2-3; CDR3 DNA: TGTGCCAGCAGCTTTTCAATTACAGGCCCTAGCACAGATACGCAGTATTTT; CDR3 protein: CASSFSITGPSTDTQYF
clone size: few; V gene: TRBV5-1; D gene: -; J gene: TRBJ1-1; CDR3 DNA: TGCGCCAGCAGCTTCAAGGCGGGGTCGGGGAGGCTTGGGAACACTGAAGCTTTCTTT; CDR3 protein: CASSFKAGSGRLGNTEAFF
clone size: few; V gene: TRBV1; D gene: -; J gene: TRBJ2-3; CDR3 DNA: TGCACCAGCAGCCAAGACCCCAGGGGGGGGACAGATACGCAGTATTTT; CDR3 protein: CTSSQDPRGGTDTQYF